This T cell receptor beta chain was sequenced for a study of cytomegalovirus exposure and HLA in healthy donors. PCR used 60 Vbeta primers and 13 Jbeta primers. Sequencing used immunoSEQ multiplex PCR; TCRdb keeps in-frame clones, though not all of them. The sample has some 130,000 clones; approximately 80% are singletons. Germline lookup yields CDR1 MNHEY and CDR2 SMNVEV (reference sequence). This CDR3 is 15 amino acids long. With V trimmed by 8 bases and J by 0 bases, 5 bases remained unmatched. The clonotype was recovered from a man between 25 and 39 years old in good health and CMV-seronegative. The chain uses TRBV27 and TRBJ2-1, with 9 bases lining up with TRBD2. The sample was PBMCs. The CDR3 spells CASVSGRSSYNEQFF. The CDR3 nucleotides are TGTGCCAGCGTGAGCGGGAGGAGCTCCTACAATGAGCAGTTCTTC.